Listed below are T cell receptor beta chains from one sample, sequenced in a study of molecular identifiers for immune sequencing clone quantification. TCRdb analysed the PCR reads with MiXCR anew, one entry per CDR3 protein. Of just over 95,000 distinct CDR3 sequences in the sample, less than 25% were seen once. The material sequenced was naive CD8+ T cells from blood, with Jurkat cell RNA spiked in. Receptors originate from a human donor in good health. Some libraries in this study had Jurkat cell RNA spiked in. Both conserved end residues are part of each CDR3. The D gene is left open where the match is weak. Clone size appears in some rows only: once, few, many, or a class for an expanded clone.

j_call,d_call,clone_size,v_call,cdr3_aa,cdr3_nt
TRBJ2-7,TRBD2,.,TRBV10-3,CAISEPSDGGVAGGTHEQYF,TGTGCCATCAGTGAGCCCTCTGACGGGGGAGTAGCGGGAGGAACCCACGAGCAGTACTTC
TRBJ2-3,.,.,TRBV6-2/TRBV6-3,CASSIGGQVTDTQYF,TGCGCCAGCTCTATAGGGGGACAAGTTACAGATACGCAGTATTTT
TRBJ2-3,.,many,TRBV6-5,CASSYRAGGTDTQYF,TGTGCCAGCAGTTATAGGGCAGGGGGCACAGATACGCAGTATTTT
TRBJ1-1,.,many,TRBV7-6,CASSLTIGPENTEAFF,TGTGCCAGCAGCTTAACGATAGGGCCGGAGAACACTGAAGCTTTCTTT
TRBJ1-5,.,many,TRBV7-9,CASSLDVGLQPQHF,TGTGCCAGCAGCTTAGATGTTGGGCTCCAGCCCCAGCATTTT
TRBJ2-1,.,.,TRBV21-1,CASSKGASGGYNEQFF,TGTGCCAGCAGCAAAGGGGCTAGCGGGGGATACAATGAGCAGTTCTTC
TRBJ2-6,.,many,TRBV2,CASSEGRGVMTGANVLTF,TGTGCCAGCAGTGAAGGCAGGGGGGTTATGACTGGGGCCAACGTCCTGACTTTC
TRBJ2-1,TRBD1,many,TRBV28,CASRYRGPYNEQFF,TGTGCCAGCAGATACAGGGGGCCCTACAATGAGCAGTTCTTC
TRBJ1-1,.,many,TRBV5-6,CASSFFGVAGRGTEAFF,TGTGCCAGCAGCTTCTTTGGGGTTGCGGGAAGAGGCACTGAAGCTTTCTTT
TRBJ2-7,.,few,TRBV5-1,CASSLFSMYEQYF,TGCGCCAGCAGCTTGTTCTCAATGTACGAGCAGTACTTC
TRBJ1-1,.,many,TRBV7-2,CASSPSGTPSAEAFF,TGTGCCAGCAGCCCAAGCGGGACCCCTTCCGCTGAAGCTTTCTTT
TRBJ2-1,TRBD2,.,TRBV5-6,CASEIAGGYNEQFF,TGTGCCAGTGAAATAGCGGGAGGTTACAATGAGCAGTTCTTC
TRBJ2-1,.,.,TRBV12-3/TRBV12-4,CASSFLAGQVPYNEQFF,TGTGCCAGCAGTTTTCTCGCCGGGCAGGTACCTTACAATGAGCAGTTCTTC
TRBJ2-1,.,.,TRBV7-9,CASSLARDEQFF,TGTGCCAGCAGCTTAGCTCGCGATGAGCAGTTCTTC
TRBJ2-2,TRBD2,.,TRBV25-1,CASPRAAGGPTPGELFF,TGTGCCAGCCCCCGGGCAGCGGGGGGCCCCACCCCCGGGGAGCTGTTTTTT
TRBJ2-7,TRBD2,.,TRBV7-2,CASSPGWGGRIYAPSF,TGTGCCAGCAGCCCTGGATGGGGCGGGAGGATCTACGCGCCGTCCTTC
TRBJ2-3,.,many,TRBV11-2,CASSLVVVATDTQYF,TGTGCCAGCAGCTTAGTGGTAGTAGCGACAGATACGCAGTATTTT
TRBJ1-5,.,many,TRBV7-6,CASSRGQSNQPQHF,TGTGCCAGCAGCCGTGGACAGAGCAATCAGCCCCAGCATTTT
TRBJ2-7,.,few,TRBV7-9,CASSLRGTYEQYF,TGTGCCAGCAGCCTCAGGGGCACCTACGAGCAGTACTTC
TRBJ2-3,TRBD1,many,TRBV3-1,CASSLPTGATDTQYF,TGTGCCAGCAGCCTACCGACAGGGGCCACAGATACGCAGTATTTT
TRBJ2-3,TRBD1,.,TRBV5-1,CTSSFGQAGTDTQYF,TGCACCAGCAGCTTCGGACAGGCTGGAACAGATACGCAGTATTTT
TRBJ2-7,TRBD1,.,TRBV27,CASSTGGTGAYEQYF,TGTGCCAGCAGTACCGGCGGGACAGGGGCCTACGAGCAGTACTTC
TRBJ2-5,TRBD2,few,TRBV4-2,CASSQEASGSRRYQETQYF,TGTGCCAGCAGCCAAGAGGCTAGCGGGAGCCGACGGTACCAAGAGACCCAGTACTTC
TRBJ2-5,TRBD1,few,TRBV28,CASSVPRDRKETQYF,TGTGCCAGCAGCGTCCCCCGGGACAGAAAAGAGACCCAGTACTTC
TRBJ2-7,.,many,TRBV6-2/TRBV6-3,CASSYSSYEQYF,TGTGCCAGCAGTTACAGCTCCTACGAGCAGTACTTC
TRBJ2-5,.,few,TRBV13,CASSLGAGTIQETQYF,TGTGCCAGCAGCTTAGGGGCGGGCACGATCCAAGAGACCCAGTACTTC
TRBJ2-1,.,many,TRBV6-2/TRBV6-3,CASSYVRGNEQFF,TGTGCCAGCAGTTACGTGAGAGGCAATGAGCAGTTCTTC
TRBJ2-1,.,many,TRBV6-5,CASSQGSEQFF,TGTGCCAGCAGCCAGGGGAGTGAGCAGTTCTTC
TRBJ1-1,.,many,TRBV18,CASFSDTDNEAFF,TGTGCCAGCTTTTCCGACACAGATAACGAAGCTTTCTTT
TRBJ2-7,TRBD2,.,TRBV6-5,CASSPGTSGMYEQYF,TGTGCCAGCAGTCCCGGGACTAGCGGGATGTACGAGCAGTACTTC
TRBJ2-7,.,.,TRBV12-3/TRBV12-4,CASSLGYAPYF,TGTGCCAGCAGTTTGGGGTACGCGCCGTACTTC
TRBJ1-2,.,.,TRBV5-5,CASSLTFDGYTF,TGTGCCAGCAGCTTGACGTTCGATGGCTACACCTTC
TRBJ2-2,.,many,TRBV19,CASNLAPRTVNTGELFF,TGTGCCAGTAACCTCGCACCCCGGACGGTGAACACCGGGGAGCTGTTTTTT
TRBJ1-2,.,few,TRBV19,CASRAHGYNYGYTF,TGTGCCAGTAGGGCCCACGGGTACAACTATGGCTACACCTTC
TRBJ2-7,.,.,TRBV6-2/TRBV6-3,CASSWSGGSYEQYF,TGTGCCAGCAGCTGGAGCGGAGGATCCTACGAGCAGTACTTC
TRBJ2-1,.,many,TRBV14,CASSQVGSGWRNEQFF,TGTGCCAGCAGCCAAGTGGGGTCCGGCTGGAGGAATGAGCAGTTCTTC
TRBJ2-2,.,many,TRBV28,CASSLFRENTGELFF,TGTGCCAGCAGTTTATTCAGGGAGAACACCGGGGAGCTGTTTTTT
TRBJ2-7,.,few,TRBV27,CASSSQGSSYEQYF,TGTGCCAGCAGTAGTCAGGGCAGCAGCTACGAGCAGTACTTC
TRBJ1-5,.,many,TRBV6-2/TRBV6-3,CASSNPTGQKSNQPQHF,TGTGCCAGCAGCAATCCGACAGGTCAGAAGAGCAATCAGCCCCAGCATTTT
TRBJ2-4,TRBD1,.,TRBV7-8,CASSLAGTDSAQSF,TGTGCCAGCAGCTTAGCAGGGACAGACTCCGCGCAGTCCTTC
TRBJ2-3,TRBD1,many,TRBV20-1,CSAATGIPDTQYF,TGCAGTGCGGCGACAGGGATACCAGATACGCAGTATTTT
TRBJ1-1,TRBD1,.,TRBV6-5,CASRTGVNTEAFF,TGTGCCAGCAGGACAGGGGTGAACACTGAAGCTTTCTTT
TRBJ2-7,TRBD1,.,TRBV5-5,CASSFGTGTYEQYF,TGTGCCAGCAGCTTCGGGACAGGGACCTACGAGCAGTACTTC
TRBJ1-6,.,many,TRBV4-1,CASGLESSYNSPLHF,TGCGCCAGCGGACTCGAGAGCTCCTATAATTCACCCCTCCACTTT
TRBJ2-5,.,many,TRBV5-6,CASSVDGLQETQYF,TGTGCCAGCAGCGTCGACGGATTACAAGAGACCCAGTACTTC
TRBJ2-2,TRBD1,many,TRBV6-4,CASSGKDRGANTGELFF,TGTGCCAGCAGTGGAAAAGACAGGGGCGCGAACACCGGGGAGCTGTTTTTT
TRBJ2-3,.,.,TRBV29-1,CSVAGDTQYF,TGCAGCGTCGCAGGAGATACGCAGTATTTT
TRBJ2-6,.,many,TRBV12-3/TRBV12-4,CASSHRWNSGANVLTF,TGTGCCAGCAGCCATCGGTGGAACTCTGGGGCCAACGTCCTGACTTTC
TRBJ2-1,.,once,TRBV7-9,CASSPPLGEILCNEQFF,TGTGCCAGCAGCCCCCCCTTAGGGGAGATACTCTGCAATGAGCAGTTCTTC
TRBJ2-7,.,many,TRBV7-9,CASSPKGAGNEQYF,TGTGCCAGCAGCCCAAAAGGGGCTGGGAACGAGCAGTACTTC
TRBJ2-7,TRBD1,many,TRBV27,CASSFTGGYEQYF,TGTGCCAGCAGTTTCACAGGGGGCTACGAGCAGTACTTC
TRBJ2-5,.,many,TRBV6-6,CASSYSSVSLAQYF,TGTGCCAGCAGTTACTCTTCCGTAAGCTTGGCCCAGTACTTC
TRBJ1-6,TRBD1,few,TRBV13,CASSLGTGSYSPLHF,TGTGCCAGCAGCTTAGGGACAGGGAGCTATTCACCCCTCCACTTT
TRBJ1-1,TRBD1,many,TRBV19,CASSIWTGGVMNTEAFF,TGTGCCAGTAGTATTTGGACAGGGGGCGTCATGAACACTGAAGCTTTCTTT
TRBJ2-2,.,many,TRBV29-1,CSVVSGTGELFF,TGCAGCGTTGTTTCTGGGACCGGGGAGCTGTTTTTT
TRBJ2-1,.,many,TRBV29-1,CSVEVRSAGRLYNEQFF,TGCAGCGTTGAAGTTCGATCGGCAGGGAGGCTCTACAATGAGCAGTTCTTC
TRBJ2-1,.,few,TRBV15,CATSTSNEQFF,TGTGCCACCAGCACCAGTAATGAGCAGTTCTTC
TRBJ1-2,.,many,TRBV4-3,CASSQDYGVDYGYTF,TGCGCCAGCAGCCAAGATTACGGGGTAGACTATGGCTACACCTTC
TRBJ2-3,TRBD1,many,TRBV5-4,CASSYRGLSTDTQYF,TGTGCCAGCAGCTACAGGGGGCTTAGCACAGATACGCAGTATTTT